The 14 T cell receptor beta chains in this list originate from one sample, sequenced in a study of diagnostic markers for celiac disease. TCRdb reprocessed the reads and stores each CDR3 protein as one record, lacking DNA. In all, the sample yields approximately 8,000 distinct CDR3 sequences. Material for sequencing was either unsorted cells or a sorted T cell fraction (not recorded which). Every receptor here comes from a human donor. This table probably holds off-target reads from a library built for another chain.

This sequence joins TRBV20-1 and TRBJ2-3; TCRdb lists TRBD1, though no DNA is available to test this call. This CDR3 comprises 15 residues. Per germline, CDR1 DFQATT and CDR2 SNEGSKA (reference sequence). The CDR3 here is CSALIGGISTDTQYF.

The V gene is TRBV28, the J gene TRBJ2-2; there is no DNA to check the TCRdb D call of TRBD1. Germline V gene sequence: CDR1 MDHEN, CDR2 SYDVKM. This CDR3 is 19 amino acids long. The CDR3 loop is CASSPPGTGGFGNTGELFF.

The chain uses TRBV6-6 and TRBJ1-5. This CDR3 contains 18 residues. Per the germline V gene, CDR1 is MNHNY and CDR2 is SVGAGI (reference sequence). CDR3 sequence: CASSYRGSSRGGNQPQHF.

Frequency places this clonotype as medium-sized. The chain carries TRBV7-2 and TRBJ1-2. The CDR3 has 14 residues. Per germline, CDR1 SGHTA and CDR2 FQGNSA. The CDR3 protein is CASSLGPANYGYTF.

The rearrangement links TRBV12-3 or TRBV12-4 to TRBJ2-7; TCRdb selects TRBD1, and the lack of DNA leaves this call unchecked. CDR3 length: 16 amino acids. This CDR3 is CASSNGPAGTNYEQYF.

The V gene is TRBV29-1, the J gene TRBJ2-1; TCRdb reports TRBD2, a call that lacks DNA to check it against. The CDR3 runs to 13 residues. CDR1 and CDR2 (germline): SQVTM, ANQGSEA. CDR3 sequence reads: CSVDPSGRNEQLF.

The J gene is TRBJ2-1, the V gene TRBV28; the TRBD2 assignment by TCRdb is unverifiable without DNA. Germline CDR1 reads MDHEN; CDR2 reads SYDVKM. The CDR3 loop spans 18 amino acids. CDR3 protein: CASSLWRGGESGHNEQFF.

This sequence joins TRBV13 and TRBJ2-2; TCRdb indicates TRBD2, and absent DNA this call remains unverified. The CDR3 is 21 amino acids. Germline values: CDR1 PRHDT, CDR2 FYEKMQ (reference sequence). The CDR3 here is CASSPPRRGGQYTPNTGELFF.

The chain couples TRBV5-4 to TRBJ2-2; TCRdb proposes TRBD1, but this gene call is untestable without DNA. The CDR3 has 15 amino acids. Looked up from germline, CDR1 is SGHNT and CDR2 is YYREEE (reference sequence). CDR3 sequence reads: CASSFGQGTTGELFF.

The rearrangement joins TRBV18 to TRBJ2-7; TCRdb reports TRBD2, a call that lacks DNA to check it against. The CDR3 is 15 amino acids. Looked up from germline, CDR1 is KGHSH and CDR2 is LQKENI. This chain's CDR3 is CASSPLAGGSEEQYF.

The chain links TRBV6-6 to TRBJ2-3; TCRdb's D gene call, TRBD2, goes unchecked for lack of DNA. CDR1 and CDR2 from the germline V gene are MNHNY and SVGAGI (reference sequence). The CDR3 contains 15 residues. The CDR3: CASSYGGGVTDTQYF.

This chain links TRBV10-3 with TRBJ2-3. The germline CDR1 and CDR2 sequences are ENHRY and SYGVKD. CDR3 length equals 14 residues. The CDR3 region is CAIGTGSSTDTQYF.

The CDR3 protein is CASSLDRGGELFF. The gene calls are TRBV7-8 and TRBJ2-2. The CDR3 has 13 amino acids. CDR1 and CDR2 from the germline V gene are SGHVS and FQNEAQ.

This chain links TRBV18 with TRBJ1-1; TCRdb's D call, TRBD1, is unchecked because there is no DNA. CDR1 and CDR2 (germline): KGHSH, LQKENI. The CDR3 is 15 amino acids. CDR3 sequence: CASSIGGWADTEAFF.